The entry below gives a single T cell receptor (beta chain) sequence along with its context. Its antigen is not known. Study processing details: Filtering differed for immunoSEQ, which gave only junction sequences without quality scores. Repertoires were generated with immunoSEQ multiplex PCR, while TCRdb's copy carries only in-frame clones and drops some. V, J and clone size derive from that table, while D and trimming were established from the DNA sequence. The sample carries approximately 840,000 clones, 96% recorded once. The data were taken from a study of shared clonotypes between healthy human individuals. Notes on the study in general: Roughly 5% of naive CD4 clonotypes were shared across several donors.

The CDR3 runs 13 residues. With 1 base removed from V and 9 bases from J, the gap between germline ends came to 10 bases. Germline CDR1 and CDR2: LNHDA and SQIVND (reference sequence). Cells designated naive CD8 were CD45RO-negative and were positively selected for CCR7, with terminally differentiated effector memory CD45RA+ cells excluded. Sequenced sample: naive CD8+ T cells sorted from blood. The chain carries TRBV19 and TRBJ2-1; tentatively, D is TRBD1 or TRBD2 (5 bases each). The sequence was collected from a man younger than 40 in good health. CDR3 region: CASSIAGRGEQFF. The CDR3 DNA follows: TGTGCCAGTAGTATAGCAGGGAGAGGTGAGCAGTTCTTC.